The clone carrying this T cell receptor beta chain was found many times. This sample is drawn from a study of Graves' ophthalmopathy and Graves' hyperthyroidism. Amplifying from RNA transcripts, the study obtained TCR beta CDR3 regions. The library came from an HTBI-primed first-round RT-PCR and a second-round multiplex PCR. TCRdb re-analysed the multiplex PCR reads in MiXCR, keeping a single row per CDR3 protein. The table records 350,000 to 450,000 distinct CDR3 sequences, more than 20% of them present only once. V shed 3 bases, J shed 2 bases, and the junction held 5 bases outside the gene matches. The germline V gene has CDR1 SGHKS and CDR2 YYEKEE (reference sequence). The CDR3 has 14 amino acids. Ages of hyperthyroidism patients ran from 18 to 65, and their diagnoses were new, under 2 months' duration. Each diagnosis was determined on the basis of clinical symptoms, serum thyroxine, TRAb, thyroid ultrasound and orbital computed tomography. The authors isolated PBMCs from over 7.5 ml of fresh peripheral blood.

The rearrangement joins TRBV5-5 to TRBJ2-7; 7 bases match TRBD2. This clonotype was obtained from a woman between 18 and 29 years old with stable Graves' hyperthyroidism. The sequencing sample was made of peripheral blood. CDR3 in amino acids: CASSSPGLTYEQYF. CDR3 in DNA: TGTGCCAGCAGCTCCCCGGGACTAACCTACGAGCAGTACTTC.